The rows below give T cell receptor beta chains drawn from one sample of a study of T cells in Graves' hyperthyroidism and ophthalmopathy. TCRdb used MiXCR to reprocess the multiplex PCR reads, holding one entry per CDR3 protein. The top ten clones hold 15% to 18% of a sample with approximately 710,000 distinct CDR3 sequences, approximately 15% of them seen once. The sample was blood. These TCRs come from a man aged 45 to 65 with Graves' hyperthyroidism. Both conserved end residues are part of each CDR3. D genes are given only for firm matches. A clone size is listed for some rows: how often the clone was seen (once, few, many), or a class if it is expanded.

V gene	D gene	clone size	J gene	CDR3 protein	CDR3 DNA
TRBV24-1	.	many	TRBJ2-5	CATKDRGQETQYF	TGTGCCACTAAAGACAGAGGCCAAGAGACCCAGTACTTC
TRBV5-1	TRBD1	many	TRBJ1-1	CASRQTGDTEAFF	TGCGCCAGCAGGCAGACAGGGGACACTGAAGCTTTCTTT
TRBV7-2	TRBD2	.	TRBJ2-1	CASSFYAGGPDNEQFF	TGTGCCAGCAGCTTTTACGCGGGAGGGCCCGACAATGAGCAGTTCTTC
TRBV5-8	.	few	TRBJ1-4	CASRPKATNEKLFF	TGTGCCAGCAGACCAAAAGCAACTAATGAAAAACTGTTTTTT
TRBV6-1	.	few	TRBJ2-1	CASEPGATYNEQFF	TGTGCCAGCGAACCGGGAGCCACCTACAATGAGCAGTTCTTC
TRBV29-1	.	.	TRBJ2-3	CSVEDVQDTQYF	TGCAGCGTTGAAGATGTACAGGATACGCAGTATTTT
TRBV5-1	TRBD1	few	TRBJ2-2	CASSLVLGTGGDTTGELFF	TGCGCCAGCAGCTTGGTCCTCGGGACAGGGGGCGATACGACCGGGGAGCTGTTTTTT
TRBV10-3	TRBD2	few	TRBJ2-1	CAISVGREGRDEQFF	TGTGCCATCAGTGTAGGGAGGGAGGGCCGCGATGAGCAGTTCTTC
TRBV28	TRBD1	many	TRBJ1-4	CASLGTENEKLFF	TGTGCCAGCTTAGGGACAGAAAATGAAAAACTGTTTTTT
TRBV12-3/TRBV12-4	.	many	TRBJ1-4	CASSLQGNEKLFF	TGTGCCAGCAGTCTCCAGGGGAATGAAAAACTGTTTTTT
TRBV28	.	many	TRBJ1-4	CASSLPQGRNEKLFF	TGTGCCAGCAGCCTCCCCCAGGGGAGAAATGAAAAACTGTTTTTT
TRBV29-1	.	few	TRBJ2-2	CSVERGEFTGELFF	TGCAGCGTTGAAAGGGGAGAGTTCACCGGGGAGCTGTTTTTT
TRBV28	.	many	TRBJ1-2	CASSIINYGYTF	TGTGCCAGCAGTATAATCAACTATGGCTACACCTTC
TRBV9	.	many	TRBJ2-3	CASSVDYLRSTQYF	TGTGCCAGCAGCGTAGACTACCTCAGGAGTACGCAGTATTTT
TRBV5-6	TRBD1	many	TRBJ2-5	CASSFLSAGTEETQYF	TGTGCCAGCAGCTTCCTCTCAGCCGGGACAGAAGAGACCCAGTACTTC
TRBV12-3/TRBV12-4	TRBD2	.	TRBJ2-3	CASSSGLAKITSTDTQYF	TGTGCCAGCAGTTCGGGACTAGCGAAGATTACTAGCACAGATACGCAGTATTTT
TRBV7-9	.	many	TRBJ1-6	CASRSQTFNSPLHF	TGTGCCAGCAGAAGTCAGACGTTTAATTCACCCCTCCACTTT
TRBV11-2	TRBD1	.	TRBJ1-5	CASSAGTGGHQPQHF	TGTGCCAGCAGCGCGGGGACAGGGGGCCATCAGCCCCAGCATTTT
TRBV7-3	.	.	TRBJ1-1	CASSLTSGEYTEAFF	TGTGCCAGCAGCTTAACTTCAGGGGAATACACTGAAGCTTTCTTT
TRBV20-1	TRBD2	many	TRBJ2-7	CSAAESGRATFYEQYF	TGCAGTGCTGCCGAGTCCGGGAGGGCCACGTTCTACGAGCAGTACTTC
TRBV6-1	TRBD1	many	TRBJ2-7	CASRWTGLGEQYF	TGTGCCAGCAGATGGACAGGGTTGGGCGAGCAGTACTTC
TRBV5-8	.	.	TRBJ2-5	CASSLVFGREETQYF	TGTGCCAGCAGCTTGGTCTTTGGGAGAGAAGAGACCCAGTACTTC
TRBV11-2	.	.	TRBJ2-1	CASSLKQEYNEQFF	TGTGCCAGCAGCTTAAAGCAGGAATACAATGAGCAGTTCTTC
TRBV28	.	.	TRBJ1-2	CASSLGFGGYTF	TGTGCCAGCAGTTTAGGCTTCGGGGGCTACACCTTC
TRBV28	.	many	TRBJ1-1	CASSRNSNTEAFF	TGTGCCAGCAGCCGGAACAGTAACACTGAAGCTTTCTTT
TRBV6-1	TRBD1	.	TRBJ2-7	CASSRTGTATVEQYF	TGTGCCAGCAGTCGTACCGGGACAGCAACGGTCGAGCAGTACTTC
TRBV14	TRBD2	many	TRBJ2-3	CASSLPPGLAGATDTQYF	TGTGCCAGCAGCCTCCCTCCTGGACTAGCGGGAGCAACAGATACGCAGTATTTT
TRBV12-3/TRBV12-4	TRBD2	many	TRBJ2-1	CASSLSGSNRNEQFF	TGTGCCAGCAGTCTTAGCGGGAGTAATCGGAATGAGCAGTTCTTC